One and the same sample provided the 12 T cell receptor beta chains below, sequenced in a study of CD8 T cells in Susac syndrome (dated by TCRdb to about 2019). Library preparation used the immunoSEQ multiplex PCR assay. RNA was extracted with the RNeasy kit and about 0.5 to 1 ug was reverse transcribed using random hexamers. TCRdb handled the public reads itself, with Q25 trimming in fastp and clone calling in MiXCR, and kept productive beta chains. Each record represents a unique CDR3 protein, reported with the most common genes and DNA among its rows. The sample table contains about 200,000 distinct CDR3 sequences; only one count was recorded for more than 85% of them. Around 0.085% of the sample comes from the top ten. Sequencing used CD4+ T cells from PBMCs. These receptors were obtained from a human donor with Susac syndrome.

V is TRBV3-1 and J is TRBJ2-1; no reliable D call. The ends were cut back, 4 bases at V and 6 bases at J, with 13 bases in the middle. Germline V gives CDR1 LGHDT, CDR2 YNNKEL (reference sequence). The length of the CDR3 is 14 residues. CDR3 amino acids: CASSRIGLPNEQFF. CDR3 coding DNA: TGTGCCAGCAGCCGTATCGGGCTCCCCAATGAGCAGTTCTTC.

This clonotype has just one count. The chain joins TRBV4-1 to TRBJ1-5; no definite D call. Trimming stripped 0 bases from V and 9 bases from J, with 12 bases between. CDR1 and CDR2 (germline): MGHRA, YSYEKL. This CDR3 region has 14 residues. The CDR3 DNA follows: TGCGCCAGCAGCCAAGAGCGGGAGGGTCGGCCCCAGCATTTT. As protein: CASSQEREGRPQHF.

CDR3 nucleotide sequence: TGCAGTGCTAGACCGATGGGTAATGAGCAGTTCTTC. This sequence encodes CSARPMGNEQFF. This rearrangement joins TRBV20-1 to TRBJ2-1; D is undetermined. The germline V and J ends were trimmed by 2 bases and 7 bases, with 9 bases remaining between them. Germline V gene data show CDR1 as DFQATT and CDR2 as SNEGSKA (reference sequence). There are 12 residues in the CDR3.

The genes are TRBV13 and TRBJ2-5; 10 bases are a match to TRBD1. J lost 1 base, V lost 5 bases, and 7 bases had no gene match. Germline loops: CDR1 PRHDT, CDR2 FYEKMQ (reference sequence). The CDR3 loop spans 16 amino acids. CDR3 DNA: TGTGCCAGCAGCCCAGATGGGACAGGGGCCCAAGAGACCCAGTACTTC. Translated, it gives CASSPDGTGAQETQYF.

This chain joins TRBV12-3 or TRBV12-4 and TRBJ1-1; D may be TRBD1 (6 bases). This CDR3 has 14 amino acids. Trimming stripped 6 bases from V and 5 bases from J, with 16 bases between. The chain's CDR3 is CASSPATGLTEAFF. The CDR3 bases are TGTGCCAGCAGCCCCGCGACAGGTTTAACTGAAGCTTTCTTT.

This clonotype has a single count. The V and J genes are TRBV3-1 and TRBJ2-5, with a tentative D call TRBD1 (6 bases). The germline gives CDR1 LGHDT, CDR2 YNNKEL (reference sequence). V lost 5 bases, J lost 2 bases, and 9 bases lay in between. The CDR3 length is 13 residues. Written as DNA, the CDR3 is TGTGCCAGCAGCGCGACAGGACAAGAGACCCAGTACTTC. It is translated as CASSATGQETQYF.

The chain joins TRBV3-1 to TRBJ1-6, with 7 nucleotides matching TRBD1. V trimming: 2 bases; J trimming: 9 bases; junction bases outside the gene matches: 4. The CDR3 spans 14 residues. In germline, CDR1 is LGHDT, CDR2 YNNKEL (reference sequence). CDR3 in amino acids: CASSQSPGGSPLHF. In DNA, the CDR3 is TGTGCCAGCAGCCAAAGTCCAGGGGGTTCACCCCTCCACTTT.

CDR3 residues: CATRGTGDEQPQHF. The CDR3 DNA reads TGTGCCACGCGGGGGACAGGGGATGAACAGCCCCAGCATTTT. The J gene is TRBJ1-5, the V gene TRBV10-3; the match to TRBD1 covers 10 bases. There are 14 residues in the CDR3. With V trimmed by 10 bases and J by 7 bases, 10 bases remained unmatched. From germline, CDR1 is ENHRY and CDR2 SYGVKD.

This clonotype was seen a handful of times. The chain is built from TRBV11-2 and TRBJ2-5, with a weak D call TRBD1 (5 bases). CDR1 and CDR2 (germline): SGHAT, FQNNGV. Between the trimmed V and J ends, which lost 7 bases and 5 bases, there was a span of 17 bases. The length of the CDR3 is 14 residues. CDR3 residues: CASTLKAGWETQYF. For the CDR3, the DNA is TGTGCCAGCACCCTTAAGGCAGGGTGGGAGACCCAGTACTTC.

The chain joins TRBV27 to TRBJ2-1, with 10 bases matching TRBD1. Per the germline V gene, CDR1 is MNHEY and CDR2 is SMNVEV (reference sequence). After removal of 3 bases from V and 6 bases from J, the junction contained 11 bases not matched to a gene. The CDR3 length is 17 residues. The CDR3 nucleotides read TGTGCCAGCAGTTTCTGGGACAGGGGATTAAAATTCAATGAGCAGTTCTTC. Amino acid sequence: CASSFWDRGLKFNEQFF.

This clonotype has only one observation. The chain carries TRBV6-2 or TRBV6-3 and TRBJ1-1; no reliable D call. Trimming stripped 2 bases from V and 3 bases from J, with 13 bases between. The germline V gene has CDR1 MNHEY and CDR2 SVGEGT. The CDR3 consists of 15 residues. DNA of the CDR3: TGTGCCAGCAGTTACCGGGCCACCCCCCACACTGAAGCTTTCTTT. Protein: CASSYRATPHTEAFF.

This CDR3 is CAWNSGGYNEQFF. The CDR3 DNA follows: TGTGCCTGGAACAGCGGGGGCTACAATGAGCAGTTCTTC. The chain couples TRBV30 to TRBJ2-1, with 8 bases aligning to TRBD2. The CDR3 totals 13 residues. V was clipped by 4 bases and J by 3 bases; unmatched bases: 2. Germline assignment: CDR1 GTSNPN and CDR2 SVGIG (reference sequence).